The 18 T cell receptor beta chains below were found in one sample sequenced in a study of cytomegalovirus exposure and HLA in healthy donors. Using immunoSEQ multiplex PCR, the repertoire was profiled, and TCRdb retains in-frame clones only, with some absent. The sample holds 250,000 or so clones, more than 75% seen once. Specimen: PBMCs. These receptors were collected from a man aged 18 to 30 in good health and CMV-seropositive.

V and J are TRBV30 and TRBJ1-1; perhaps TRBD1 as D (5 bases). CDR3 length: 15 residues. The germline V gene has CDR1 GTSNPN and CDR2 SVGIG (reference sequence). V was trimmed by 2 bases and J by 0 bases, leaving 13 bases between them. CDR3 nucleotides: TGTGCCTGGAGTTGGGGGGGACGGCTGAACACTGAAGCTTTCTTT. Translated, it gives CAWSWGGRLNTEAFF.

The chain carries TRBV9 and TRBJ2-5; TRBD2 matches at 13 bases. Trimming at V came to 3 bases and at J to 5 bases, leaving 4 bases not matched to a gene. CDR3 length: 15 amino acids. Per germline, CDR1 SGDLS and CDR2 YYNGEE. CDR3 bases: TGTGCCAGCAGCGGGGGACTAGCGGGATTTGAGACCCAGTACTTC. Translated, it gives CASSGGLAGFETQYF.

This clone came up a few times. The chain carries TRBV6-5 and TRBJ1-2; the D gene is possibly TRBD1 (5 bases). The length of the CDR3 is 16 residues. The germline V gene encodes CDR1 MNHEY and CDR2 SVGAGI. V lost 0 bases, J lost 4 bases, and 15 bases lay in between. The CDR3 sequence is CASSYSTGGGGYGYTF. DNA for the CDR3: TGTGCCAGCAGTTACTCGACGGGCGGGGGAGGCTATGGCTACACCTTC.

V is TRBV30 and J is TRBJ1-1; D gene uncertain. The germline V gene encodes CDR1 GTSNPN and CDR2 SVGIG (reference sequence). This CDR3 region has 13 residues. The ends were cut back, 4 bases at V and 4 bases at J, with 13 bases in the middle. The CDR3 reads CAWTLFASTEAFF. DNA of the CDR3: TGTGCCTGGACCCTGTTCGCCAGCACTGAAGCTTTCTTT.

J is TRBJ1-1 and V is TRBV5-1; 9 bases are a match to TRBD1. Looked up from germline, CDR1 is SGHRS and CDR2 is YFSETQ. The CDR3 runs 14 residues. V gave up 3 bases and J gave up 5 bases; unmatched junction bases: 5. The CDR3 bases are TGCGCCAGCAGCTCGGACAGGGGAGAAACTGAAGCTTTCTTT. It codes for CASSSDRGETEAFF.

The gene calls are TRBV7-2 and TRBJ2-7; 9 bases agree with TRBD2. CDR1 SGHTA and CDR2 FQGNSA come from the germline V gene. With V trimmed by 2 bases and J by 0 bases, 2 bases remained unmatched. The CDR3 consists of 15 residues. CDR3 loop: CASSLSGRSSYEQYF. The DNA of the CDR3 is TGTGCCAGCAGCTTAAGCGGGAGGAGCTCCTACGAGCAGTACTTC.

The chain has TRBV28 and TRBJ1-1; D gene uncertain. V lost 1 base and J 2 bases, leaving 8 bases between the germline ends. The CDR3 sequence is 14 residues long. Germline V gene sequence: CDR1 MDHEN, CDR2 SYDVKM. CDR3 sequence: CASSLSPINTEAFF. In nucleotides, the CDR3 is TGTGCCAGCAGTTTATCCCCCATCAACACTGAAGCTTTCTTT. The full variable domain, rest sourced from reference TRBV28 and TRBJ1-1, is DVKVTQSSRYLVKRTGEKVFLECVQDMDHENMFWYRQDPGLGLRLIYFSYDVKMKEKGDIPEGYSVSREKKERFSLILESASTNQTSMYLCASSLSPINTEAFFGQGTRLTVV.

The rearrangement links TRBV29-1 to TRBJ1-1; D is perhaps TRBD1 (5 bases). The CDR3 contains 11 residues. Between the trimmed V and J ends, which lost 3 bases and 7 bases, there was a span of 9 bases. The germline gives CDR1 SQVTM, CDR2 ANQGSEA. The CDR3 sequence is CSVEWGIEAFF. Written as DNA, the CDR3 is TGCAGCGTTGAGTGGGGGATTGAAGCTTTCTTT.

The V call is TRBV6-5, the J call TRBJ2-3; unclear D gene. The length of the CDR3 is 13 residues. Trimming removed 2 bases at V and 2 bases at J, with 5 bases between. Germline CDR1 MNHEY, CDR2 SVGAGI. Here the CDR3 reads CASSYVLTDTQYF. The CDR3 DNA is TGTGCCAGCAGTTACGTGCTCACAGATACGCAGTATTTT.

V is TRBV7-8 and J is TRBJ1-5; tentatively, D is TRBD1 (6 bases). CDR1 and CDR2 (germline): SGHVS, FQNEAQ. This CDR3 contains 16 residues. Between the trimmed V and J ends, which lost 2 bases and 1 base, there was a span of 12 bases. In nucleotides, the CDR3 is TGTGCCAGCAGCTTATTGTACAGGGCAAGCAATCAGCCCCAGCATTTT. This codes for CASSLLYRASNQPQHF.

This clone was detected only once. The CDR3 DNA sequence: TGTGCCAGCAGTTTAATCGCTTCCTACAATGAGCAGTTCTTC. Translated, it gives CASSLIASYNEQFF. V usage is TRBV27 and J usage is TRBJ2-1; no definite D call. The germline CDR1 and CDR2 sequences are MNHEY and SMNVEV (reference sequence). Trimming stripped 2 bases from V and 1 base from J, with 6 bases between. This CDR3 has 14 residues.

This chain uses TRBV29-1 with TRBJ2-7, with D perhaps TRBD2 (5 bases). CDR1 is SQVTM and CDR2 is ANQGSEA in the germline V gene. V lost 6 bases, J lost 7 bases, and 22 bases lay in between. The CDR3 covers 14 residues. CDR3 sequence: CSVAVEGGVAEQYF. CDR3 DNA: TGCAGCGTGGCTGTTGAAGGAGGCGTAGCAGAGCAGTACTTC.

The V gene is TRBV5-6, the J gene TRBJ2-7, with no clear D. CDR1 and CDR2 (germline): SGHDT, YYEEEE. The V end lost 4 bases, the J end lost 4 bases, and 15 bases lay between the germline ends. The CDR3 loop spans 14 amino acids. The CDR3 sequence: CASSRPGRIYEQYF. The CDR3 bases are TGTGCCAGCAGCCGGCCGGGCCGGATTTACGAGCAGTACTTC.

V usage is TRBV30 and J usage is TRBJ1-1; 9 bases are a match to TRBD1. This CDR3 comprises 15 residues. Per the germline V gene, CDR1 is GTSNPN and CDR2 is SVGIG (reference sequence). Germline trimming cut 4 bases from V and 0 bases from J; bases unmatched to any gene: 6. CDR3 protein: CAWNRGLLMNTEAFF. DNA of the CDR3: TGTGCCTGGAACAGGGGGCTATTAATGAACACTGAAGCTTTCTTT.

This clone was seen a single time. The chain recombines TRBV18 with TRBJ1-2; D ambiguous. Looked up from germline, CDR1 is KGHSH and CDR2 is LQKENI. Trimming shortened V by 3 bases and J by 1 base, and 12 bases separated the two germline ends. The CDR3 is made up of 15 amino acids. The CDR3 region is CASSPRTASNYGYTF. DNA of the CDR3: TGTGCCAGCTCACCGAGGACGGCTAGTAACTATGGCTACACCTTC.

The CDR3 bases are TGTGCCAGCAGCGTCGAGGGGGCGGGGAATGAGCAGTTCTTC. It encodes CASSVEGAGNEQFF. This rearrangement joins TRBV2 to TRBJ2-1, with TRBD1 as a possible D gene (7 bases). The CDR3 length is 14 residues. Per the germline V gene, CDR1 is SNHLY and CDR2 is FYNNEI. V was cut by 6 bases and J by 7 bases, with 16 bases left in between.

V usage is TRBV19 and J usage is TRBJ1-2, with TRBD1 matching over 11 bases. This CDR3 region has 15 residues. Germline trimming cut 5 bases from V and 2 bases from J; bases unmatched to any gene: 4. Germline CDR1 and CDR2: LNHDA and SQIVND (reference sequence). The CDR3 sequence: CASSGRDRGNYGYTF. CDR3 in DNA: TGTGCCAGTAGTGGCCGGGACAGGGGGAACTATGGCTACACCTTC.

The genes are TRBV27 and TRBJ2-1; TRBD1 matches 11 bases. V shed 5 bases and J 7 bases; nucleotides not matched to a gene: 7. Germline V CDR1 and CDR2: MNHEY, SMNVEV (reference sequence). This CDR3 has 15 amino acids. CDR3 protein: CASSPGTGGRNEQFF. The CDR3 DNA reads TGTGCCAGCAGTCCGGGGACAGGGGGTCGGAATGAGCAGTTCTTC.